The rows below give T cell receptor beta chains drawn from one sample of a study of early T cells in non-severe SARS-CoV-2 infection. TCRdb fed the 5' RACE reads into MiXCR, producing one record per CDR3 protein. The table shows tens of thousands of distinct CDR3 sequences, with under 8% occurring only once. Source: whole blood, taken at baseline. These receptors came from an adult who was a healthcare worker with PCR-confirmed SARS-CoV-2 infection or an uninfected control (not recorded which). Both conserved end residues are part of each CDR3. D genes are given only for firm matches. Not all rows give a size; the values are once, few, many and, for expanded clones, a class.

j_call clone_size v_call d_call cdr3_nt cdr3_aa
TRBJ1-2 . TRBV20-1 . TGCAGTGCCAGCGGGGACTATGGCTACACCTTC CSASGDYGYTF
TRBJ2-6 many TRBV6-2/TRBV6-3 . TGTGCCGGGTTGGCCTCTGGGGCCAACGTCCTGACTTTC CAGLASGANVLTF
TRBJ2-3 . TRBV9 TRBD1 TGTGCCAGCAGCGTGGGGGACAGGATCCCAGATACGCAGTATTTT CASSVGDRIPDTQYF
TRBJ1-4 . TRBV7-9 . TGTGCCAGCAGCTTAAGTCAGGGCCCCTTCGGAAAACTGTTTTTT CASSLSQGPFGKLFF
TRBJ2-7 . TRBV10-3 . TGTGCCACCCGGCCCAAGGCTGGGGATTACTACGAGCAGTACTTC CATRPKAGDYYEQYF
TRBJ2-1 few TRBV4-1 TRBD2 TGCGCCAGCAGCCAAGAAGCTAGCGGGAGTATAAAGGAGCAGTTCTTC CASSQEASGSIKEQFF
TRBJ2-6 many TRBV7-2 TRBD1 TGTGCCACCTTGGACAGGACCTCTGGGGCCAACGTCCTGACTTTC CATLDRTSGANVLTF
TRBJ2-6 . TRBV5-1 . TGCGCCAGCAGCTTGGTACATAGGACAGCTGGGGCCAACGTCCTGACTTTC CASSLVHRTAGANVLTF
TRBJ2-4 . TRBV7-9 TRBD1 TGTGCCAGCAGCTTAGGGGCAGGGGGTGTAAAAAACATTCAGTACTTC CASSLGAGGVKNIQYF
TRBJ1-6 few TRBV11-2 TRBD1 TGTGCCAGCAGCTTAGGGGGCCGGACAGGGGTGAATTCACCCCTCCACTTT CASSLGGRTGVNSPLHF
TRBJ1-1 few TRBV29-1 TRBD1 TGCAGCGCGTACGGCGGCAGGGGGTACACTGAAGCTTTCTTT CSAYGGRGYTEAFF
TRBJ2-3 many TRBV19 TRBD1 TGTGCCAGTAGTAACGACAGGGTGGAAGCAGATACGCAGTATTTT CASSNDRVEADTQYF
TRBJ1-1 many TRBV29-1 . TGCAGCGTTGCGGGTTGGAGCACTGAAGCTTTCTTT CSVAGWSTEAFF
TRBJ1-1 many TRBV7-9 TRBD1 TGTGCCAGCAGCTCTGGACAGGGCGACACTGAAGCTTTCTTT CASSSGQGDTEAFF
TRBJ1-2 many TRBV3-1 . TGTGCCAGCAGCCAAGAGAAAGGGGACTATGGCTACACCTTC CASSQEKGDYGYTF
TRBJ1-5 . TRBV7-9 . TGTGCCACTCAAAAGGAAAGCAATCAGCCCCAGCATTTT CATQKESNQPQHF
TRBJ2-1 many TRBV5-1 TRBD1 TGCGCCAGCAGCTTGGCCGGGGACAGGGCCTACAATGAGCAGTTCTTC CASSLAGDRAYNEQFF
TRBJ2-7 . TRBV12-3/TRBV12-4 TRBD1 TGTGCCAGCAGTCCGGGACAGGGTCACGAGCAGTACTTC CASSPGQGHEQYF
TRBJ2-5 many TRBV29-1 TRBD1 TGCAGCGTTGAAAGGGGGCGGCGGGAGACCCAGTACTTC CSVERGRRETQYF
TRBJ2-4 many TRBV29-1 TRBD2 TGCAGCGTTGAAGACTGGGGGGGAGGAAACATTCAGTACTTC CSVEDWGGGNIQYF
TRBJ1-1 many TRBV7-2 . TGTGCCAGCAGCGCAACCTCCAGGGATCTTAGGGTAGCTTTCTTT CASSATSRDLRVAFF
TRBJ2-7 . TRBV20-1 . TGCAGTGCTAGAGAGGGACTTCCGAATACCTACGAGCAGTACTTC CSAREGLPNTYEQYF
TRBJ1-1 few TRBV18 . TGTGCCAGCTCACCACCTGGATGGACTGAAGCTTTCTTT CASSPPGWTEAFF